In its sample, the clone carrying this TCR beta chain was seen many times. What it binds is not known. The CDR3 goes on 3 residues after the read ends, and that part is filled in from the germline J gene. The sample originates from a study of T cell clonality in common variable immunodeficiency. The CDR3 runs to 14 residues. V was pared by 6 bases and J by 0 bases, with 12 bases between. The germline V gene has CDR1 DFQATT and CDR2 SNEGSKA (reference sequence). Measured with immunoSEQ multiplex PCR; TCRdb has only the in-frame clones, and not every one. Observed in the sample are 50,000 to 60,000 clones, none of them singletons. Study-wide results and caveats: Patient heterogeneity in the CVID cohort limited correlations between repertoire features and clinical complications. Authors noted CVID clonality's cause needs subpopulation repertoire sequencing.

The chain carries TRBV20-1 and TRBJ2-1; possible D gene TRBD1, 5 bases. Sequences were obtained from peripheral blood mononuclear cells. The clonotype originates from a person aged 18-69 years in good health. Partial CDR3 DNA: TGCAGTGCCCACAGGATAAGCTCCTACAATGAG. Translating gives CSAHRISSYNE. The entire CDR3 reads CSAHRISSYNEQFF.